This entry describes one TCR beta chain. Starting from 500 ng of total RNA, TCR beta cDNA was produced with a primer in the constant region. Employing slightly modified ARM-PCR, three nested multiplex PCR rounds were run, and these gave rise to the TCR beta libraries. The two initial PCR rounds, around 11 cycles each, used TRBV1-TRBV30 forward and C-beta reverse primers. TCRdb re-analysed the multiplex PCR reads in MiXCR, keeping a single row per CDR3 protein. This sample has 150,000 to 200,000 distinct CDR3 sequences, with about 60% found just once. With V trimmed by 0 bases and J by 5 bases, 12 bases remained unmatched. CDR1 is LGHNT, CDR2 FRNRAP, per germline. The CDR3 contains 18 residues. The study extracted blood RNA from unsorted whole blood and also extracted germline DNA. The record originates from a study of tumor-infiltrating lymphocytes in primary liver carcinoma. Overall study context: Sample yields of productive TCRbeta reads, ranging from roughly 3.65 to 7.5 million, were similar across tissue types.

V and J are TRBV12-5 and TRBJ2-1; 8 bases align to TRBD2. This TCR was sampled from a man aged 35 to 55 with primary liver carcinoma and hepatitis B virus infection. Sequenced input: peripheral blood. The CDR3, as DNA: TGTGCTAGTGGTTTGGTCCTACCGGGAGGGCCTGGGAACAATGAGCAGTTCTTC. As protein: CASGLVLPGGPGNNEQFF. The complete variable domain, with remaining parts taken from reference TRBV12-5 and TRBJ2-1, reads DARVTQTPRHKVTEMGQEVTMRCQPILGHNTVFWYRQTMMQGLELLAYFRNRAPLDDSGMPKDRFSAEMPDATLATLKIQPSEPRDSAVYFCASGLVLPGGPGNNEQFFGPGTRLTVL.